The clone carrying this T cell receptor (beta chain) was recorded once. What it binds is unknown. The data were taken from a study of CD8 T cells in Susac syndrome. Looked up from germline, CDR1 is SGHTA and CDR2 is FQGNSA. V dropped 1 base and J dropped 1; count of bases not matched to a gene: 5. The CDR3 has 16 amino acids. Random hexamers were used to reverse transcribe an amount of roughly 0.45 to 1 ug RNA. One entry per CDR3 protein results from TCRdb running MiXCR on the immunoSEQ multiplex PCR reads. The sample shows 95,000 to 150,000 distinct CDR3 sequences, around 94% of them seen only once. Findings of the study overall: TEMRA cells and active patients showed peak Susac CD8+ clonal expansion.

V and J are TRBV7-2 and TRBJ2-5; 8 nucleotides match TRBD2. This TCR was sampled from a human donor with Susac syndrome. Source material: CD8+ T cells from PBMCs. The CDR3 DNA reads TGTGCCAGCAGCTTAGGCCAGCGGGGGAGCCAAGAGACCCAGTACTTC. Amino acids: CASSLGQRGSQETQYF.